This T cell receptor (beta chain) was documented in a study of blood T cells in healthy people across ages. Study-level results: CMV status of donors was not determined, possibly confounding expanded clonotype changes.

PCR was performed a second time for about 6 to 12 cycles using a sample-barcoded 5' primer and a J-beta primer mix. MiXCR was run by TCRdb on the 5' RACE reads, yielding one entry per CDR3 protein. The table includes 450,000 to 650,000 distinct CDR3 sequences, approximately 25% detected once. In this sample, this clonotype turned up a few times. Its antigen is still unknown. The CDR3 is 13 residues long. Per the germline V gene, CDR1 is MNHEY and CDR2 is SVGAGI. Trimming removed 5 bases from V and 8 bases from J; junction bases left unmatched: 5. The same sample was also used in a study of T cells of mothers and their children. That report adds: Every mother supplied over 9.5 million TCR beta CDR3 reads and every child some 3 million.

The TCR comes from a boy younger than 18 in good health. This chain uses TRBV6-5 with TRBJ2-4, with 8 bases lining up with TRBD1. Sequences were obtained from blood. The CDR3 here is CASSRQGWYIQYF. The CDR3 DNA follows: TGTGCCAGCAGTCGACAGGGGTGGTACATTCAGTACTTC.